The clone carrying this T cell receptor beta chain came up once. What it recognizes is unknown. This CDR3 is 15 amino acids long. Germline CDR1 and CDR2: SGHNT and YYREEE (reference sequence). Trimming took 0 bases from V and 3 from J, leaving 9 bases between them. This sample was included in a study of T cell responses to AZD1222 COVID-19 vaccine. Sequencing was performed with immunoSEQ multiplex PCR; in TCRdb, only in-frame clones are kept and a portion is missing. The table records about 93,000 clones, 80% to 90% of them present only once. Study-level points and caveats: CD4 TCRs linked to vaccination spanned spike, dominating at 160-218 and 743-854. Possibly, clonal diversity was underestimated; donors were largely white British and included more females.

This material consisted of peripheral blood, taken on day 0 of AZD1222 vaccination. The J gene is TRBJ1-4, the V gene TRBV5-4; D is possibly TRBD1 (5 bases). The sequence derives from an adult in good health. CDR3 nucleotides: TGTGCCAGCAGCTTGGATCCGGGGCCTAATGAAAAACTGTTTTTT. Its translation: CASSLDPGPNEKLFF. Supplemented by reference TRBV5-4 and TRBJ1-4, the full variable domain reads ETGVTQSPTHLIKTRGQQVTLRCSSQSGHNTVSWYQQALGQGPQFIFQYYREEENGRGNFPPRFSGLQFPNYSSELNVNALELDDSALYLCASSLDPGPNEKLFFGSGTQLSVL.